These 11 T cell receptor beta chains were all obtained from the same sample, sequenced in a study of identical twins. TCRdb itself ran the 5' RACE reads through MiXCR, one entry per CDR3 protein. The sample records a few hundred thousand distinct CDR3 sequences, nearly 10% being singletons. These records were also assigned to another study, of yellow fever vaccine responses in identical twins.

The sample consisted of PBMCs. The receptors shown here come from a young woman in good health.

This clonotype appeared once. The gene calls are TRBV4-3 and TRBJ2-1; 11 nucleotides agree with TRBD2. The CDR3 consists of 16 residues. The J segment lost 3 bases and the V segment lost 5 bases, leaving 6 bases of the junction unmatched. Germline CDR1 and CDR2: LGHNA and YSLEER. The DNA of the CDR3 is TGCGCCAGCAGCAAGGACGGGACTAGCGGCTACAATGAGCAGTTCTTC. Encoded protein: CASSKDGTSGYNEQFF.

This clonotype was detected a few times. J is TRBJ2-1 and V is TRBV20-1; TRBD1 matches at 7 bases. Trimming removed 3 bases from V and 6 bases from J; junction bases left unmatched: 2. The V gene's germline CDR1 is DFQATT and CDR2 SNEGSKA (reference sequence). The CDR3 is 12 residues long. The CDR3 DNA reads as TGCAGTGCTAGCTCAGGGGGCAATGAGCAGTTCTTC. Translation gives CSASSGGNEQFF.

This clonotype was seen ten or more times. V gene TRBV12-3 or TRBV12-4 combines with J gene TRBJ2-3, with D perhaps TRBD1 (5 bases). Trimming took 3 bases from V and 5 from J, leaving 6 bases between them. The CDR3 is 12 residues long. The CDR3 spells CASSFRGDTQYF. Here the CDR3 DNA reads TGTGCCAGCAGTTTTAGGGGAGATACGCAGTATTTT.

Details on this clonotype: Germline is not matched at one junction end, which may reflect a read error. The V gene is TRBV29-1, the J gene TRBJ2-5; possible D gene TRBD1, 5 bases. CDR1 is SQVTM, CDR2 ANQGSEA, per germline. CDR3 length equals 16 residues. The CDR3 DNA is TGCAGCGTTGAACTAGGGCAGGGCAGCCACGCAGAGACCCAGAACTTC. Encoded protein: CSVELGQGSHAETQNF.

The sample holds a few counts of this clonotype. The rearrangement links TRBV16 to TRBJ2-1, with D uncertain. V dropped 4 bases and J dropped 6 bases, with 13 bases sitting between them. The CDR3 is 14 residues long. Germline CDR1 is KGHSY and CDR2 is FQNENV. The chain's CDR3 is CASSPDLMVNEQFF. DNA of the CDR3: TGTGCCAGCAGCCCCGACCTAATGGTCAATGAGCAGTTCTTC.

This clonotype has more than one count but fewer than ten. In nucleotides, the CDR3 is TGTGCCATCAGTGAGTTCCGGGACAGCCCATACACCGGGGAGCTGTTTTTT. Protein sequence: CAISEFRDSPYTGELFF. The rearrangement uses TRBV10-3 and TRBJ2-2; 7 nucleotides match TRBD1. V dropped 1 base and J dropped 3; count of bases not matched to a gene: 8. The CDR3 is made up of 17 amino acids. Germline values: CDR1 ENHRY, CDR2 SYGVKD.

The sample holds many counts of this clonotype. The chain links TRBV12-3 or TRBV12-4 to TRBJ1-5; 8 positions match TRBD1. The CDR3 length is 13 residues. V trimming: 4 bases; J trimming: 6 bases; junction bases outside the gene matches: 2. CDR3 sequence: CASSSGGRQPQHF. CDR3 coding DNA: TGTGCCAGCAGTTCAGGGGGCCGTCAGCCCCAGCATTTT.

The V and J genes are TRBV5-1 and TRBJ2-6; 10 nucleotides agree with TRBD1. The CDR3 contains 18 residues. The germline V gene has CDR1 SGHRS and CDR2 YFSETQ. Losses at the gene ends were 4 bases for V and 2 bases for J; bases not matched to a gene: 9. This chain's CDR3 is CASSPPQGTGAGANVLTF. The DNA for the CDR3 is TGCGCCAGCAGCCCCCCTCAGGGGACAGGGGCTGGGGCCAACGTCCTGACTTTC. Full variable domain (remainder filled in from reference TRBV5-1 and TRBJ2-6): KAGVTQTPRYLIKTRGQQVTLSCSPISGHRSVSWYQQTPGQGLQFLFEYFSETQRNKGNFPGRFSGRQFSNSRSEMNVSTLELGDSALYLCASSPPQGTGAGANVLTFGAGSRLTVL.

The V and J genes are TRBV20-1 and TRBJ2-5, with 12 bases lining up with TRBD1. Germline loops: CDR1 DFQATT, CDR2 SNEGSKA (reference sequence). V trimming: 2 bases; J trimming: 2 bases; junction bases outside the gene matches: 18. There are 20 residues in the CDR3. The CDR3 is CSARFFIGTGGGPNQETQYF. Here the CDR3 DNA reads TGCAGTGCTAGATTTTTTATCGGGACAGGGGGCGGACCTAATCAAGAGACCCAGTACTTC.

This clonotype has at least ten counts. The chain has TRBV27 and TRBJ1-2; D is unclear. V was pared by 4 bases and J by 0 bases, with 9 bases between. The V gene's germline CDR1 is MNHEY and CDR2 SMNVEV (reference sequence). The CDR3 totals 14 residues. The CDR3 DNA sequence: TGTGCCAGCAGTTCTACCCGTTCTAACTATGGCTACACCTTC. Translating gives CASSSTRSNYGYTF.

In its sample, this clonotype was seen many times. This chain joins TRBV10-2 and TRBJ2-3; no clear D. With 0 bases removed from V and 3 bases from J, the gap between germline ends came to 10 bases. The CDR3 covers 15 residues. CDR1 and CDR2 (germline): WSHSY, SAAADI. This chain's CDR3 is CASSESQVATDTQYF. CDR3 bases: TGCGCCAGCAGTGAGTCGCAGGTAGCAACAGATACGCAGTATTTT.